This T cell receptor (beta chain) was observed in a study of blood T cell repertoires in COVID-19. Overall study context: Material from acute and convalescent COVID-19 was sourced from the United States, Italy and Spain. T cells, B-cell-depleted T cells, or PBMCs provided the cDNA or gDNA that served as material.

Original processing methods: Quantification of nucleated cells was approximated via reference gene primer amplification. The repertoire was sequenced with immunoSEQ multiplex PCR; TCRdb's copy has only in-frame clones and lacks some. The D gene and trimming were derived from the DNA, and the V and J assignments and clone size from that table. The data hold around 200,000 clones, with 86% observed a single time. The trim removed 8 bases at V and 6 bases at J, leaving 4 bases unmatched. Germline CDR1 is WSHSY and CDR2 is SAAADI. The length of the CDR3 is 13 residues. This receptor was taken from a woman at least 80 years old in a cohort sampled during active or convalescent COVID-19. Sequencing was performed on peripheral blood. V and J are TRBV10-2 and TRBJ2-3, with TRBD1 matching 11 bases. The CDR3 bases are TGCGCCAGCGGACAGGGGGCCGAGGATACGCAGTATTTT. This codes for CASGQGAEDTQYF.